This is a list of T cell receptor beta chains from one sample in a study of blood T cell repertoires in COVID-19. Profiling relied on immunoSEQ multiplex PCR, and the TCRdb table lists in-frame clones only, not all of them. The data hold 400,000 to 550,000 clones, with about 89% observed a single time. Sample: peripheral blood. These receptors were obtained from a woman in her thirties with acute or convalescent COVID-19. CDR3s include the opening cysteine and the closing phenylalanine or tryptophan. D genes are given only for firm matches. Not every row has a clone size; where given, it reads once, few, many or a size class.

CDR3aa	CDR3nt	v_gene	abundance	d_gene	j_gene
CASTDRAGFSDVSYEQYF	TGTGCCAGCACCGATCGGGCAGGGTTTAGTGATGTGTCCTACGAGCAGTACTTC	TRBV5-6	.	.	TRBJ2-7
CASSLGWEKGFSGNTIYF	TGTGCCAGCAGCTTAGGATGGGAGAAGGGCTTCTCTGGAAACACCATATATTTT	TRBV7-9	.	.	TRBJ1-3
CAWRGLFTAFF	TGTGCCTGGAGGGGGCTTTTCACCGCTTTCTTT	TRBV30	.	.	TRBJ1-1
CASGGFTDTQYF	TGTGCCAGCGGAGGTTTTACAGATACGCAGTATTTT	TRBV7-2	.	.	TRBJ2-3
CASSQGGRQGNQPQHF	TGCGCCAGCAGTCAAGGAGGAAGGCAGGGCAATCAGCCCCAGCATTTT	TRBV23-1	.	.	TRBJ1-5
CASSRGSNQPQHF	TGTGCCAGCAGCAGGGGTAGCAATCAGCCCCAGCATTTT	TRBV12-3/TRBV12-4	.	.	TRBJ1-5
CASQAWDILSGGYTF	TGTGCCAGCCAAGCTTGGGACATCTTGAGTGGTGGCTACACCTTC	TRBV2	.	.	TRBJ1-2
CASSYSSGQGSDTQYF	TGTGCCAGCAGTTACTCGTCGGGACAGGGGTCAGATACGCAGTATTTT	TRBV6-6	.	TRBD1	TRBJ2-3
CASSQGQSKGEKLFF	TGTGCCAGCAGTCAGGGCCAGTCGAAGGGTGAAAAACTGTTTTTT	TRBV5-6	.	.	TRBJ1-4
CATSGTSGGAISYNEQFF	TGTGCCACCAGTGGAACTAGCGGGGGGGCCATTTCCTACAATGAGCAGTTCTTC	TRBV24-1	.	TRBD2	TRBJ2-1
CASSSPRAGDTDTQYF	TGTGCCAGCAGCTCACCCCGGGCGGGGGACACAGATACGCAGTATTTT	TRBV5-4	.	TRBD2	TRBJ2-3
CASSLTGVLTEAFF	TGTGCCAGCAGCCTCACAGGGGTTCTCACTGAAGCTTTCTTT	TRBV5-4	.	TRBD1	TRBJ1-1
CASSPDSYYYEQYF	TGCGCCAGCAGCCCGGACAGCTATTACTACGAGCAGTACTTC	TRBV5-1	.	.	TRBJ2-7
CASRPGTGTLEAFF	TGTGCCAGCAGACCCGGGACAGGGACCCTTGAAGCTTTCTTT	TRBV27	.	TRBD1	TRBJ1-1
CATSRDRRANEQYF	TGTGCCACCAGCAGAGATCGGAGGGCGAACGAGCAGTACTTC	TRBV15	.	.	TRBJ2-7
CASEGSGNTIYF	TGTGCCAGTGAGGGCTCTGGAAACACCATATATTTT	TRBV3-1/TRBV3-2	few	.	TRBJ1-3
CASSYQGQGGTETQYF	TGTGCCAGCAGTTACCAGGGACAGGGAGGGACAGAGACCCAGTACTTC	TRBV6-6	.	TRBD1	TRBJ2-5
CASSMGGGRNEQFF	TGTGCCAGTAGTATGGGCGGGGGACGGAATGAGCAGTTCTTC	TRBV19	.	TRBD2	TRBJ2-1
CASSNTGTGVYEQYF	TGTGCCAGCAGTAATACCGGGACAGGGGTCTACGAGCAGTACTTC	TRBV6-6	.	TRBD1	TRBJ2-7
CASTRTVGNGELFF	TGTGCCAGCACCCGGACTGTAGGGAACGGGGAGCTGTTTTTT	TRBV6-5	.	.	TRBJ2-2
CASRPRSPQGVGQFF	TGTGCCAGCAGGCCTCGGTCACCTCAAGGGGTGGGGCAGTTCTTC	TRBV28	.	.	TRBJ2-1
CASSLLRRGGLETQYF	TGTGCCAGCAGCTTGCTAAGGCGCGGGGGGTTAGAGACCCAGTACTTC	TRBV5-4	.	TRBD2	TRBJ2-5
CASMGGKSSYNEQFF	TGTGCCAGCATGGGCGGGAAGAGCTCCTACAATGAGCAGTTCTTC	TRBV21-1	.	.	TRBJ2-1
CASSLTGTSNTEAFF	TGTGCCAGCAGCTTGACCGGGACATCGAACACTGAAGCTTTCTTT	TRBV11-2	.	.	TRBJ1-1
CASSETINSNQPQHF	TGTGCCAGCAGTGAAACTATCAATAGCAATCAGCCCCAGCATTTT	TRBV6-1	.	.	TRBJ1-5
CASSRGVNTEAFF	TGTGCCAGCAGCCGCGGTGTGAACACTGAAGCTTTCTTT	TRBV11-3	.	.	TRBJ1-1